Here is one T cell receptor beta chain with its context. It has no known antigen specificity. Nothing much larger sits one base from this clone, and base qualities are not available. This sample is drawn from a study (dated by TCRdb to 2022 to 2024). Overall study outcomes, separate from this receptor: According to the authors, more investigation is needed, including longitudinal sampling and evaluation of a control group.

TCR beta chain repertoires were profiled by survey-level sequencing on the immunoSEQ platform. As for the original processing: Repertoire diversity was measured with the inverse Simpson index, and CDR3 amino acid length spectratypes and V-J pairing frequencies were compared. To annotate clonotypes specific to SARS-CoV-2, CMV, influenza A and EBV, TCR beta CDR3 sequences were compared against VDJdb. Drawn from immuneACCESS, this table holds only the in-frame rearrangements with V and J called that TCRdb kept. Clones are partly lost; checked studies trace under half to an unresolved V gene and leave the rest unexplained. That table furnishes V, J and clone size, whereas the DNA furnished D and trimming. Here the sample has some 48,000 clones; approximately 93% occur a single time. About 10% of the sample belongs to the ten largest clones. PBMCs were isolated from peripheral blood, and TCR beta sequencing was performed on genomic DNA from unsorted PBMCs.

CDR1 and CDR2, per the germline V gene, are KGHSH and LQKENI. From the cysteine up to the phenylalanine, the CDR3 has a length of 14 residues. Kept here is only the CDR3 DNA, which spans 42 bases and is read in frame from base 1. Trimming leaves V shorter by 3 bases and J shorter by 8 bases, with the junction holding 7 bases beyond the gene matches. The receptor chain draws on TRBV18 and TRBJ2-1, and 7 bases in between align with TRBD1. Material for sequencing was PBMCs. The receptor's source is a man aged 35-49 years with rheumatoid arthritis. This receptor carries the CDR3 CASSPLTGVHEQFF. The nucleotides are TGTGCCAGCTCACCTCTCACAGGGGTCCATGAGCAGTTCTTC. The CDR3 plus the reference TRBV18 and TRBJ2-1 genes for the other parts give the full variable domain: NAGVMQNPRHLVRRRGQEARLRCSPMKGHSHVYWYRQLPEEGLKFMVYLQKENIIDESGMPKERFSAEFPKEGPSILRIQQVVRGDSAAYFCASSPLTGVHEQFFGPGTRLTVL.